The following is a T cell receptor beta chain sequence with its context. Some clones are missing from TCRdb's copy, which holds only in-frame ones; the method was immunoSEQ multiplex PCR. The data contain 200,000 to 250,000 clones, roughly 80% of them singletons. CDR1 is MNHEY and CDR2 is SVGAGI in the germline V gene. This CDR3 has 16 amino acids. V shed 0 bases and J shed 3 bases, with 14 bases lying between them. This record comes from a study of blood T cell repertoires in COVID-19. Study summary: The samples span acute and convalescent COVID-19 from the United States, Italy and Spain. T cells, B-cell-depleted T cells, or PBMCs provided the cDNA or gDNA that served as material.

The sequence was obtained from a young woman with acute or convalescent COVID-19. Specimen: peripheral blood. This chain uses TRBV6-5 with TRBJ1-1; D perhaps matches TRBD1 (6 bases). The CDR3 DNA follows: TGTGCCAGCAGTTACTCCGGGGGGCGGTTGGACACTGAAGCTTTCTTT. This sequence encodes CASSYSGGRLDTEAFF.